This TCR beta chain came from a study of cytomegalovirus exposure and HLA in healthy donors. Background on the study: In a previous analysis, 110 million or so unique TCR beta sequences were found from 150 million to 200 million T cells.

Healthy bone marrow donors made up the cohort. Notes on this clone: Its antigen is currently unknown. The junction shows a germline mismatch at one end, possibly a read error. Other DNA sequences in this sample translate to the same CDR3.

Study-level points and caveats: The investigators catalogued 164 TCR beta chains as cytomegalovirus-associated.

The PCR employed 60 Vbeta primers together with 13 Jbeta primers. Original analysis: A later analysis tallied approximately 87 million unique TCR beta chains, 10 million to 12 million of them shared. The assay was immunoSEQ multiplex PCR, and TCRdb's table has in-frame clones only and misses some. V, J and clone size are taken as reported in that table, and D and trimming were inferred from the DNA itself. The data contain 85,000 to 100,000 clones, around 64% of them singletons. Sequenced input: PBMCs. The clonotype was recovered from a man aged 55 to 70 in good health and CMV-seronegative.

CDR3 in amino acids: CASSIGRGIDGYTF. CDR3 in DNA: TGCGCCAGTAGTATAGGAAGAGGGATTGATGGCTACACCTTC. The chain carries TRBV19 and TRBJ1-2; the D is unclear. The CDR3 has 14 amino acids. CDR1 LNHDA and CDR2 SQIVND come from the germline V gene (reference sequence).